This T cell receptor (beta chain) was recovered during a study of T cell responses to AZD1222 COVID-19 vaccine. Study in general: Analysis merged second doses at about 4 or about 12 weeks. Whole-study results and caveats: Most donors were white British, females outnumbered males, and clonal diversity was possibly underestimated.

Some clones are missing from TCRdb's copy, which holds only in-frame ones; the method was immunoSEQ multiplex PCR. The sample lists about 150,000 clones, about 92% seen once, with approximately 9% in the top ten. This CDR3 has 15 amino acids. Between the trimmed V and J ends, which lost 1 base and 7 bases, there was a span of 17 bases. CDR1 SGHRS and CDR2 YFSETQ come from the germline V gene. Worth noting for this clone: Its specificity is not known.

The specimen comprised peripheral blood, sampled on day 0 of AZD1222 vaccination. The chain combines TRBV5-1 with TRBJ1-2, with a tentative D call TRBD1 (5 bases). This sequence originates from an adult in good health. The CDR3 DNA is TGCGCCAGCAGCTTGAGTGGGTCGGATAGGGGTGGCTACACCTTC. It codes for CASSLSGSDRGGYTF.